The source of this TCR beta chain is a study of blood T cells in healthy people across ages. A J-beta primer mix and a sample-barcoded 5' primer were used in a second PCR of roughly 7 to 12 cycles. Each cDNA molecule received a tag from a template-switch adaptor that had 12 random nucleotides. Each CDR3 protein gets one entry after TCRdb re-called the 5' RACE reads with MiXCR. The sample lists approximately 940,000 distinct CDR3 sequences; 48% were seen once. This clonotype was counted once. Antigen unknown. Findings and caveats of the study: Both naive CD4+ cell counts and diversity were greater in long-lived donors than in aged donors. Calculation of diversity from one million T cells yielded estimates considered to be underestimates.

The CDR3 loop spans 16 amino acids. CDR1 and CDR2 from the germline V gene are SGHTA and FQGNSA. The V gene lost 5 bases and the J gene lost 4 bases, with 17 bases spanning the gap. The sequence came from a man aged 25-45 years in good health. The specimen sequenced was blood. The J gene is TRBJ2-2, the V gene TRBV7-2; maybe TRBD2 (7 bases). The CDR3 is CASSPLMAGATGELFF. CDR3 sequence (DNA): TGTGCCAGCAGCCCATTAATGGCGGGGGCCACCGGGGAGCTGTTTTTT.